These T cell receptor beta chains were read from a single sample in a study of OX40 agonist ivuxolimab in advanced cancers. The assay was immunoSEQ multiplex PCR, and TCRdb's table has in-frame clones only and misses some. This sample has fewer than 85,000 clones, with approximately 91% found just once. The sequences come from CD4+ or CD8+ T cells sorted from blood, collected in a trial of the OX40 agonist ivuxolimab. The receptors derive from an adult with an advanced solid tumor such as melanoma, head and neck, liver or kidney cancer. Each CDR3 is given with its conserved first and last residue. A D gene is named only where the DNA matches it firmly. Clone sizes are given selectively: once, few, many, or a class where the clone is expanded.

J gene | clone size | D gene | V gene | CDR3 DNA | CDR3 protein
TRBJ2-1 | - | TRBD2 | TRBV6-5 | TGTGCCAGCAGTGTGGGACTAGCGGGACACAATGAGCAGTTCTTC | CASSVGLAGHNEQFF
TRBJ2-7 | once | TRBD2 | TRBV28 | TGTGCCAGCAGTGGCGGCCAGCGGGAGAAGTACTTC | CASSGGQREKYF
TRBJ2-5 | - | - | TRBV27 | TGTGCCAGCAGTTTTATGGGGGCGGGCGGTCAGGAGACCCAGTACTTC | CASSFMGAGGQETQYF
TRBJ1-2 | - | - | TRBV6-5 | TGTGCCAGCACCACCCCCCCGGGTGCCGTCGGCTACACCTTC | CASTTPPGAVGYTF
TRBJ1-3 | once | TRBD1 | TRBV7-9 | TGTGCCAGCAGCTTAGAGAGGCCGGGACAGGGGAAAGGAAACACCATATATTTT | CASSLERPGQGKGNTIYF
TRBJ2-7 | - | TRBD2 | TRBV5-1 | TGCGCCAGCACCCCCCTGGGAGGGAGCTCCTACGAGCAGTACTTC | CASTPLGGSSYEQYF
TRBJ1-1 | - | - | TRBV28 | TGTGCCAGCAGTTTATCGCCACTGATGAACACTGAAGCTTTCTTT | CASSLSPLMNTEAFF
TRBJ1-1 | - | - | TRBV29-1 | TGCAGCGTTGAAGAAGAGTTTGGGGCGGGAGCTTTCTTT | CSVEEEFGAGAFF
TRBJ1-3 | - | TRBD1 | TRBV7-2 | TGTGCCAGCAGCAGCTATGGACAGGGGGGAAACACCATATATTTT | CASSSYGQGGNTIYF
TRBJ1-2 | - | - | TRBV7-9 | TGTGCCAGCAGCTTAGAGGGCGGCTATGGCTACACCTTC | CASSLEGGYGYTF
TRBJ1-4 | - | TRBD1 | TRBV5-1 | TGCGCCAGCAGCCCAGGGACAGCACGGGATGAAAAACTGTTTTTT | CASSPGTARDEKLFF
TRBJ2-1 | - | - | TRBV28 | TGTGCCAGCAATAGCGATGTAGCGCAGTTCTTC | CASNSDVAQFF
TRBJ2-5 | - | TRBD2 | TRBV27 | TGTGCCAGCAGTTTAAGCCGGCAGGGAGGGGAGACCCAGTACTTC | CASSLSRQGGETQYF
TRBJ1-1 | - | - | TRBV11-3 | TGTGCCAGCAGCGGGGGGGGATACACTGAAGCTTTCTTT | CASSGGGYTEAFF
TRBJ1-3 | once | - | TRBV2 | TGTGCCAGCAGTAGCCCCCTAAACAGGGCTGGAAACACCATATATTTT | CASSSPLNRAGNTIYF
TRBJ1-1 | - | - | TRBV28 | TGTGCCAGCAGTTCGCCCGCTGTGGAGACTGAAGCTTTCTTT | CASSSPAVETEAFF
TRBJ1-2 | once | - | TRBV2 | TGTGCCAGCAGTGAGGATCACTATGGCTACACCTTC | CASSEDHYGYTF
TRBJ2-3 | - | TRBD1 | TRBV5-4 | TGTGCCAGCAGCCACGACAGGGGCACAGATACGCAGTATTTT | CASSHDRGTDTQYF
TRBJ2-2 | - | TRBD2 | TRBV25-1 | TGTGCCAGCACCCATCGGGGGGGTAACGGGGAGCTGTTTTTT | CASTHRGGNGELFF
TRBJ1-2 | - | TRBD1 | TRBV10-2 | TGCGCCAGCAGTGAGGGGCAGGGGGCAGATAAGGGCTACACCTTC | CASSEGQGADKGYTF
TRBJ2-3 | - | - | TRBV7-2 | TGTGCCAGCCCTAAACAGGGAGCATCGGACACAGATACGCAGTATTTT | CASPKQGASDTDTQYF
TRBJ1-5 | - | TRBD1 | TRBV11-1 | TGTGCCAGCAACCTTAGGGGGCCAGAGGGGGAGCCCCAGCATTTT | CASNLRGPEGEPQHF
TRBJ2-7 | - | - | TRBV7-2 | TGTGCCAGCAGCTTAGTGGCAGGGCACGAGCAGTACTTC | CASSLVAGHEQYF
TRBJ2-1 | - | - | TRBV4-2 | TGTGCCAGCAGCCAAGATCTTGGGGGCCAAGTCTCCTACAATGAGCAGTTCTTC | CASSQDLGGQVSYNEQFF
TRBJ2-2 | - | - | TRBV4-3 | TGCGCCAGCAGCCAACGGGCAGGGGTTAGCACCGGGGAGCTGTTTTTT | CASSQRAGVSTGELFF
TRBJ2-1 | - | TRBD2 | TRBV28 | TGTGCCAGCAGTCCGGGACTAGCGGGAGGACGGGGGTTCAAATACAATGAGCAGTTCTTC | CASSPGLAGGRGFKYNEQFF
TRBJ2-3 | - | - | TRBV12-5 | TGTGCTAGTGGCCCCCGCGCTGGGGATACGCAGTATTTT | CASGPRAGDTQYF
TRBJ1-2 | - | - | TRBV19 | TGTGCCAGTTCCGCCCTATATTATGGCTACACCTTC | CASSALYYGYTF
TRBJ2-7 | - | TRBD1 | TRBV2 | TGTGCCAGCAGACTGAGAACAGGGGGCGAGTACTTC | CASRLRTGGEYF
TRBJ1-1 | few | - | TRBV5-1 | TGCGCCAGCAGCTTGGGTATGAACACTGAAGCTTTCTTT | CASSLGMNTEAFF
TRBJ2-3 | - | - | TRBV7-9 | TGTGCCAGCAGCTTAGGTCTAGTATGGGGGATGGGCTCAGATACGCAGTATTTT | CASSLGLVWGMGSDTQYF
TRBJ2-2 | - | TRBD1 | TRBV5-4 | TGTGCCAGCAGCTCGGGACAGACCTACACCGGGGAGCTGTTTTTT | CASSSGQTYTGELFF
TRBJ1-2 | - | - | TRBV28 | TGTGCCGGGGGGAGGGGTAGGAATGGCTACACCTTC | CAGGRGRNGYTF
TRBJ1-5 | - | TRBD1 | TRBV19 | TGTGCCAGTACTCCGGGACAGGGGGGCAATCAGCCCCAGCATTTT | CASTPGQGGNQPQHF
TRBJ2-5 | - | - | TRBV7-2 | TGTGCCAGCAGCTCCTATCGGGACGCAGAGACCCAGTACTTC | CASSSYRDAETQYF
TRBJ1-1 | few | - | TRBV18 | TGTGCCAGCTCACCGGGGTTGGCGAACACTGAAGCTTTCTTT | CASSPGLANTEAFF
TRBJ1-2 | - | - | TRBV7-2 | TGTGCCAGCAGCCTCGAAGGAAGCAGGGACTATGGCTACACCTTC | CASSLEGSRDYGYTF
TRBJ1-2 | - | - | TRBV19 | TGTGCCAGTAGGGGTGGACAGACTAACTATGGCTACACCTTC | CASRGGQTNYGYTF
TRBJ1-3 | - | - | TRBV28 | TGTGCCGGTGGAGGTGAACGTTTTGGAAACACCATATATTTT | CAGGGERFGNTIYF
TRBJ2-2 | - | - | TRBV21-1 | TGTGCCAGCAGCTCTTGGACAGGGGGCTTTGATATAGGCGGGGAGCTGTTTTTT | CASSSWTGGFDIGGELFF
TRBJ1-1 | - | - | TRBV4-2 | TGTGCCAGCAGCCAAGAGGTCCGCGGAGTGAACACTGAAGCTTTCTTT | CASSQEVRGVNTEAFF
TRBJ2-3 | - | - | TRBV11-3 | TGTGCCAGCAGCTTCTTTGATACGCAGTATTTT | CASSFFDTQYF
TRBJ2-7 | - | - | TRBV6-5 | TGTGCCAGCAGGGTTGCCTACGAGCAGTACTTC | CASRVAYEQYF
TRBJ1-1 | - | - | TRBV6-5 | TGTGCCAGCAGTCAGGGCGCTGAAGCTTTCTTT | CASSQGAEAFF